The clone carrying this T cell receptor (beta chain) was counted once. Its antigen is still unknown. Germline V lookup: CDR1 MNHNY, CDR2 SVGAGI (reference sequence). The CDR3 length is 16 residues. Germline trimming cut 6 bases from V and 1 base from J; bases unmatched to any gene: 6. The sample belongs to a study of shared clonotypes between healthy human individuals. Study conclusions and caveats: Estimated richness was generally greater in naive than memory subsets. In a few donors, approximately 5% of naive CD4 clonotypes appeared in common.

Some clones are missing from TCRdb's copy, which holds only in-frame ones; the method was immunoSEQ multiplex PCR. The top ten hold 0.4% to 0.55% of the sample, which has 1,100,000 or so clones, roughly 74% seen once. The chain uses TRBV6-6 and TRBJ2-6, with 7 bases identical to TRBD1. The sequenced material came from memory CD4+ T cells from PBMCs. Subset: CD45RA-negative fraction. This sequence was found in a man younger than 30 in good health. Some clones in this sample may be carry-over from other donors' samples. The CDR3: CASSWTGSSGANVLTF. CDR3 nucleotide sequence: TGTGCCAGCAGCTGGACAGGCTCATCTGGGGCCAACGTCCTGACTTTC.